This passage covers 19 T cell receptor beta chains from one sample sequenced in a study of response to subunit inactivated influenza vaccine. One entry per CDR3 protein results from TCRdb running MiXCR on the RT-PCR reads. The data show about half a million distinct CDR3 sequences, with around 8% seen just once and 10% to 15% held by the top ten. The sequencing used PBMCs from blood, collected less than 30 months after vaccination. These receptors originate from a man between 45 and 75 years old who received an inactivated influenza vaccine.

This clonotype was seen more than once but under ten times. The rearrangement uses TRBV5-5 and TRBJ1-2; 8 bases fit TRBD1. The CDR3 has 16 residues. Germline CDR1 reads SGHKS; CDR2 reads YYEKEE (reference sequence). Trimming cost V 2 bases and J 2 bases; bases outside gene matches: 8. Here the CDR3 reads CASSFFPGQVNYGYTF. The CDR3 DNA reads as TGTGCCAGCAGCTTTTTCCCGGGACAGGTGAACTATGGCTACACCTTC.

The V call is TRBV4-3, the J call TRBJ2-1; 9 positions match TRBD2. With V trimmed by 0 bases and J by 8 bases, 11 bases remained unmatched. CDR3 size: 17 residues. Germline V CDR1 and CDR2: LGHNA, YSLEER. In nucleotides, the CDR3 is TGCGCCAGCAGCCAAGAGGCGGCGGGAGGGGTCCCCGATGAGCAGTTCTTC. Its protein is CASSQEAAGGVPDEQFF.

This clonotype appeared a few times. The chain links TRBV10-3 to TRBJ2-3; tentatively, D is TRBD2 (6 bases). Germline lookup yields CDR1 ENHRY and CDR2 SYGVKD. V was trimmed by 6 bases and J by 3 bases, leaving 19 bases between them. CDR3 length equals 16 residues. In DNA form, the CDR3 reads TGTGCCATCAGCGCCGGGGGAGCGGGCTCGACAGATACGCAGTATTTT. Protein product: CAISAGGAGSTDTQYF.

In its sample, this clonotype was seen a few times. The V call is TRBV18, the J call TRBJ2-5, with D possibly being TRBD1 (6 bases). The length of the CDR3 is 13 residues. Germline-derived CDR1 and CDR2 are KGHSH and LQKENI. The ends were cut back, 4 bases at V and 3 bases at J, with 9 bases in the middle. CDR3 loop: CASSHGTKETQYF. CDR3 in DNA: TGTGCCAGCTCACATGGGACAAAAGAGACCCAGTACTTC.

This clonotype was seen only a few times. This chain uses TRBV28 with TRBJ2-3, with 8 bases identical to TRBD2. V was pared by 5 bases and J by 4 bases, with 8 bases of the junction left unmatched. Germline V gene sequence: CDR1 MDHEN, CDR2 SYDVKM. The CDR3 runs 15 residues. Here the CDR3 DNA reads TGTGCCAGCAGTCCCGGGACTAGGTCCGCAGATACGCAGTATTTT. It translates to CASSPGTRSADTQYF. Full variable domain (remainder filled in from reference TRBV28 and TRBJ2-3): DVKVTQSSRYLVKRTGEKVFLECVQDMDHENMFWYRQDPGLGLRLIYFSYDVKMKEKGDIPEGYSVSREKKERFSLILESASTNQTSMYLCASSPGTRSADTQYFGPGTRLTVL.

The chain uses TRBV20-1 and TRBJ1-2; D is ambiguous. Trimming stripped 5 bases from V and 5 bases from J, with 21 bases between. Looked up from germline, CDR1 is DFQATT and CDR2 is SNEGSKA (reference sequence). The CDR3 extends over 15 amino acids. CDR3 bases: TGCAGTGCTCCCTCCGCCTCTCCGGGTGCTTATGGCTACACCTTC. The encoded protein is CSAPSASPGAYGYTF.

A few counts support this clonotype. The CDR3 is CAVRNSPLHF. The CDR3 DNA follows: TGTGCCGTCCGTAATTCACCCCTCCACTTT. V and J are TRBV6-5 and TRBJ1-6; D unresolved. Deletions cut 11 bases from V and 6 bases from J, with 5 bases between. The V gene's germline CDR1 is MNHEY and CDR2 SVGAGI. This CDR3 has 10 amino acids.

This clonotype came up many times. V usage is TRBV12-3 or TRBV12-4 and J usage is TRBJ2-1; maybe TRBD2 (6 bases). V was pared by 4 bases and J by 8 bases, with 12 bases between. CDR3 length: 13 residues. The CDR3 here is CASSSGLFDEQFF. In nucleotides, the CDR3 is TGTGCCAGCAGTTCGGGACTCTTCGATGAGCAGTTCTTC.

The V and J genes are TRBV7-2 and TRBJ1-2, with D possibly being TRBD1 (5 bases). Trimming stripped 3 bases from V and 5 bases from J, with 13 bases between. Germline-derived CDR1 and CDR2 are SGHTA and FQGNSA. The CDR3 is 14 residues long. The CDR3, as DNA: TGTGCCAGCAGCTTCCGCCTTGGGGGATATGGCTACACCTTC. Translating it yields CASSFRLGGYGYTF.

J is TRBJ1-3 and V is TRBV19; D remains unclear. The V and J ends lost 2 bases and 8 bases respectively, with 7 bases between them. The CDR3 is 12 residues long. Germline CDR1 LNHDA, CDR2 SQIVND (reference sequence). This chain's CDR3 is CASSIMGDTIYF. For the CDR3, the DNA is TGTGCCAGTAGTATAATGGGTGACACCATATATTTT.

This clonotype was seen only a few times. CDR3: CASSLQGSSSYEQYF. CDR3 coding DNA: TGTGCCAGCAGCCTACAGGGGTCGAGCTCCTACGAGCAGTACTTC. V and J are TRBV7-3 and TRBJ2-7; 7 nucleotides match TRBD1. V was pared by 5 bases and J by 0 bases, with 7 bases of the junction left unmatched. Germline V gene sequence: CDR1 SGHTA, CDR2 FQGTGA. CDR3 length: 15 residues. Using reference TRBV7-3 and TRBJ2-7 for the parts outside the CDR3, the full variable domain is GAGVSQTPSNKVTEKGKYVELRCDPISGHTALYWYRQSLGQGPEFLIYFQGTGAADDSGLPNDRFFAVRPEGSVSTLKIQRTERGDSAVYLCASSLQGSSSYEQYFGPGTRLTVT.

This clonotype has a handful of counts. V and J are TRBV25-1 and TRBJ1-4, with a possible D match to TRBD1 (6 bases). CDR3 length equals 14 residues. V lost 5 bases and J 11 bases, leaving 18 bases between the germline ends. From germline, CDR1 is MGHDK and CDR2 SYGVNS. CDR3 loop: CASSSFKEGDKLFF. In DNA, the CDR3 is TGTGCCAGCAGTTCCTTCAAAGAGGGGGACAAACTGTTTTTT. Looking up the rest from reference TRBV25-1 and TRBJ1-4 gives the full variable domain: EADIYQTPRYLVIGTGKKITLECSQTMGHDKMYWYQQDPGMELHLIHYSYGVNSTEKGDLSSESTVSRIRTEHFPLTLESARPSHTSQYLCASSSFKEGDKLFFGSGTQLSVL.

This sequence joins TRBV5-6 and TRBJ2-5, with D possibly matching TRBD1 (6 bases). From germline, CDR1 is SGHDT and CDR2 YYEEEE. The CDR3 totals 15 residues. Trimming stripped 0 bases from V and 2 bases from J, with 11 bases between. CDR3 DNA sequence: TGTGCCAGCAGCTTGGTCGACAGGCGGCAAGAGACCCAGTACTTC. The encoded protein is CASSLVDRRQETQYF.

This clonotype was observed a handful of times. V usage is TRBV3-1 and J usage is TRBJ2-7; either TRBD1 or TRBD2 may fit D (5 bases each). V lost 1 base, J lost 1 base, and 14 bases lay in between. Germline V gene sequence: CDR1 LGHDT, CDR2 YNNKEL (reference sequence). The CDR3 has 16 amino acids. The CDR3 region has the DNA TGTGCCAGCAGCCAAGGGTCCGGGACGCCATCCTACGAGCAGTACTTC. Protein sequence: CASSQGSGTPSYEQYF.

This clonotype appeared many times. The rearrangement joins TRBV5-1 to TRBJ2-3; the D gene is possibly TRBD1 (5 bases). The germline V and J ends were trimmed by 0 bases and 4 bases, with 9 bases remaining between them. From germline, CDR1 is SGHRS and CDR2 YFSETQ. CDR3 length equals 14 residues. This CDR3 is CASSLDRFPDTQYF. CDR3 nucleotides: TGCGCCAGCAGCTTGGACAGGTTCCCAGATACGCAGTATTTT.

In regard to this clonotype: One base away lies a much larger clone, so this may be a sequencing read error. The V gene is TRBV18, the J gene TRBJ1-2; no reliable D call. CDR3 size: 13 residues. V lost 3 bases to trimming and J lost 4 bases, with 9 bases between them. Germline V gene sequence: CDR1 KGHSH, CDR2 LQKENI. CDR3: CASSPFSGYGYTF. The DNA for the CDR3 is TGTGCCAGCTCACCTTTCTCGGGCTATGGCTACACCTTC. The full variable domain, its missing parts supplied by reference TRBV18 and TRBJ1-2, is NAGVMQNPRHLVRRRGQEARLRCSPMKGHSHVYWYRQLPEEGLKFMVYLQKENIIDESGMPKERFSAEFPKEGPSILRIQQVVRGDSAAYFCASSPFSGYGYTFGSGTRLTVV.

This clonotype was found a few times. V gene TRBV9 combines with J gene TRBJ2-1; D unclear. The CDR3 extends over 13 amino acids. CDR1 SGDLS and CDR2 YYNGEE come from the germline V gene. The germline V and J ends were trimmed by 0 bases and 7 bases, with 8 bases remaining between them. The DNA of the CDR3 is TGTGCCAGCAGCGTAGCGCAGCTTAATGAGCAGTTCTTC. Amino acid sequence: CASSVAQLNEQFF.

V usage is TRBV5-5 and J usage is TRBJ2-3, with a possible D match to TRBD2 (6 bases). The V end lost 4 bases, the J end lost 2 bases, and 17 bases lay between the germline ends. This CDR3 region has 16 residues. The germline gives CDR1 SGHKS, CDR2 YYEKEE (reference sequence). CDR3 region: CASSRSSSVFTDTQYF. CDR3 coding DNA: TGTGCCAGCAGCCGTAGTTCTAGCGTTTTCACAGATACGCAGTATTTT.

A note on this clonotype: Its ends do not fully match the called genes, so a read error is possible. The V gene is TRBV20-1, the J gene TRBJ2-5; 13 positions match TRBD2. The germline CDR1 and CDR2 sequences are DFQATT and SNEGSKA (reference sequence). The CDR3 is 18 amino acids. The CDR3 DNA is TGCAGTGCTAGAGGGGCGTTCCGGACTAGCGGGAGAATTGAGACCCTGTACTTC. The encoded protein is CSARGAFRTSGRIETLYF.